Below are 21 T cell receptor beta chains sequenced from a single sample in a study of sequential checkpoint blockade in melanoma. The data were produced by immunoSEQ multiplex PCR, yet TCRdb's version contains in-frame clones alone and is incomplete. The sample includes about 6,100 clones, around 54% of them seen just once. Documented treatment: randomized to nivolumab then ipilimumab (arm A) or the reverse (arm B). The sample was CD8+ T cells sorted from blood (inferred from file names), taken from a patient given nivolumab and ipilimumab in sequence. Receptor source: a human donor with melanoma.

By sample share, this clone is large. The DNA for the CDR3 is TGTGCCAGCTCACTCTACAGGGGGCGGGACGAAAAACTGTTTTTT. Translated, it gives CASSLYRGRDEKLFF. The V and J genes are TRBV18 and TRBJ1-4; 9 bases map to TRBD1. Looked up from germline, CDR1 is KGHSH and CDR2 is LQKENI. The J segment lost 8 bases and the V segment lost 4 bases, leaving 8 bases of the junction unmatched. The CDR3 contains 15 residues.

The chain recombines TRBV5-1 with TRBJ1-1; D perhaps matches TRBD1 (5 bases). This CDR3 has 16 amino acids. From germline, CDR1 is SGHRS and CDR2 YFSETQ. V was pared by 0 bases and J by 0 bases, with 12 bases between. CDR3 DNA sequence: TGCGCCAGCAGCTTGGTCGACAGACCCATGAACACTGAAGCTTTCTTT. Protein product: CASSLVDRPMNTEAFF.

The DNA for the CDR3 is TGTGCCAGCAGTTTATATAGCGGGAGCGCAGATACGCAGTATTTT. Its protein product is CASSLYSGSADTQYF. The chain uses TRBV27 and TRBJ2-3; 9 bases agree with TRBD2. CDR1 and CDR2 from the germline V gene are MNHEY and SMNVEV (reference sequence). V dropped 1 base and J dropped 4; count of bases not matched to a gene: 3. The CDR3 is 15 residues long.

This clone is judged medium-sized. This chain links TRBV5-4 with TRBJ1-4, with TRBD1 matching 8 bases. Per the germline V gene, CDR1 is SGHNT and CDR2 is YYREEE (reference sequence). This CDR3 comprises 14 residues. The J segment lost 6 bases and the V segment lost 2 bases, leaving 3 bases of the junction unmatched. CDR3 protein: CASSFQGADEKLFF. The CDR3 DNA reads TGTGCCAGCAGCTTTCAGGGGGCGGATGAAAAACTGTTTTTT.

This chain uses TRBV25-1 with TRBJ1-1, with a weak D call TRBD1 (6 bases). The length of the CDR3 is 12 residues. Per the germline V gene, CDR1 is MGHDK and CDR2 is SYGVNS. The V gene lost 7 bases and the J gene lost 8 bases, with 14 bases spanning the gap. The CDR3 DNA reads TGTGCCAGCACCGAAGGGGGAGAGGAAGCTTTCTTT. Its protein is CASTEGGEEAFF.

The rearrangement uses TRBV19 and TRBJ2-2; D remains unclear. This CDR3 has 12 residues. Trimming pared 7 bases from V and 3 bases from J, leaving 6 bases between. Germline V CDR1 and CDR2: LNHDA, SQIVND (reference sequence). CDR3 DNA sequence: TGTGCCAGTATGGGCGACACCGGGGAGCTGTTTTTT. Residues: CASMGDTGELFF. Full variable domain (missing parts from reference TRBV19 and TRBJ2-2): DGGITQSPKYLFRKEGQNVTLSCEQNLNHDAMYWYRQDPGQGLRLIYYSQIVNDFQKGDIAEGYSVSREKKESFPLTVTSAQKNPTAFYLCASMGDTGELFFGEGSRLTVL.

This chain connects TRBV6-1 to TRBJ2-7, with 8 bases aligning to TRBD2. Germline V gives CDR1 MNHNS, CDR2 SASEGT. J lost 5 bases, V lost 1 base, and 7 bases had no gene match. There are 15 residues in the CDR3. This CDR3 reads CASSEEGSGSNEQYF. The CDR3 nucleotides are TGTGCCAGCAGTGAAGAGGGCAGCGGGAGTAACGAGCAGTACTTC.

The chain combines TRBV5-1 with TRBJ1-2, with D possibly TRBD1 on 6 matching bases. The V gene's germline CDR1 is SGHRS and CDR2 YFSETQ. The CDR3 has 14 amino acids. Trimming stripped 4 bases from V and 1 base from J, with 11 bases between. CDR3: CASSLDRNNYGYTF. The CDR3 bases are TGCGCCAGCAGCCTGGACAGAAATAACTATGGCTACACCTTC.

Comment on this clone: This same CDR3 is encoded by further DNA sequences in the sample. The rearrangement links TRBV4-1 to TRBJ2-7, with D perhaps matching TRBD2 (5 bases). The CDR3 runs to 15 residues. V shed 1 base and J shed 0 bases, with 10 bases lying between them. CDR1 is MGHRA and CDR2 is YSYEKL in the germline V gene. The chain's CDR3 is CASSQASGVSYEQYF. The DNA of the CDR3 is TGCGCCAGCAGCCAAGCGTCCGGGGTCTCCTACGAGCAGTACTTC.

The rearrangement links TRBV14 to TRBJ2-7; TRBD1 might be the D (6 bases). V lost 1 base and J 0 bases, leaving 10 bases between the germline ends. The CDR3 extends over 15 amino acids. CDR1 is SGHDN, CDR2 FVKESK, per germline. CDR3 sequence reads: CASSQGTGLSYEQYF. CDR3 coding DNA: TGTGCCAGCAGCCAAGGCACAGGGCTCTCCTACGAGCAGTACTTC.

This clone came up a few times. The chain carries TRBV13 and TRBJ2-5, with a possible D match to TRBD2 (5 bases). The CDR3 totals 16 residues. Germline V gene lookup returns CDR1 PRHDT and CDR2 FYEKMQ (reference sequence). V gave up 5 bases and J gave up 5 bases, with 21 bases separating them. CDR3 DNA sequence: TGTGCCAGCAGCGTAGTGCCGGGGTCCCCAAGTGAGACCCAGTACTTC. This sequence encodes CASSVVPGSPSETQYF.

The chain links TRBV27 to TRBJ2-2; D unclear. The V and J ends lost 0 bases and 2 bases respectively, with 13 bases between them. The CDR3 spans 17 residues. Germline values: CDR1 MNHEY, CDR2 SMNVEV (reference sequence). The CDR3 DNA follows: TGTGCCAGCAGTTTATCGAGATCCACCCTCAACACCGGGGAGCTGTTTTTT. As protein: CASSLSRSTLNTGELFF.

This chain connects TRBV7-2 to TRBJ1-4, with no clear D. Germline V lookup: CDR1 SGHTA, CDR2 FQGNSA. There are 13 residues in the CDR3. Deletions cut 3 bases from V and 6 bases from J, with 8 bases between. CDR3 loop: CASSFLGDEKLFF. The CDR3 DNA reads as TGTGCCAGCAGCTTTTTGGGAGATGAAAAACTGTTTTTT.

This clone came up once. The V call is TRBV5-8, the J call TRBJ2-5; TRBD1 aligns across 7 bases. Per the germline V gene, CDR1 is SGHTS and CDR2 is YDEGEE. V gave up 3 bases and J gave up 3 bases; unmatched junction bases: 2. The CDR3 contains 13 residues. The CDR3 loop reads CASSYGTEETQYF. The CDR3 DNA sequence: TGTGCCAGCAGCTACGGGACAGAAGAGACCCAGTACTTC. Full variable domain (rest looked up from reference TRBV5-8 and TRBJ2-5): EAGVTQSPTHLIKTRGQQATLRCSPISGHTSVYWYQQALGLGLQFLLWYDEGEERNRGNFPPRFSGRQFPNYSSELNVNALELEDSALYLCASSYGTEETQYFGPGTRLLVL.

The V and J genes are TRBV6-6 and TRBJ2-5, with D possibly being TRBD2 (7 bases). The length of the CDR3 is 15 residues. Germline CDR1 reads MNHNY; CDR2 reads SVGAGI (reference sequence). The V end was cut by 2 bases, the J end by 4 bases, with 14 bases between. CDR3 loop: CASSYNPGGGETQYF. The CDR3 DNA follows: TGTGCCAGCAGTTACAATCCGGGGGGCGGAGAGACCCAGTACTTC.

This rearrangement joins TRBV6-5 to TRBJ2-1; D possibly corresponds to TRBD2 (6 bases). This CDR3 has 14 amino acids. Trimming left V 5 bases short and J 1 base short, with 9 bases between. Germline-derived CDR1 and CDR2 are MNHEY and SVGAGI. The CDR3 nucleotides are TGTGCCAGCAGTAACGGGGGATCCTACAATGAGCAGTTCTTC. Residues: CASSNGGSYNEQFF.

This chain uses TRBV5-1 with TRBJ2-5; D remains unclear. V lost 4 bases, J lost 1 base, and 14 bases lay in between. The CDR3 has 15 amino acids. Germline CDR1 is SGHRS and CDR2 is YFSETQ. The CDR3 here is CASSLKTHSQETQYF. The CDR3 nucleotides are TGCGCCAGCAGCCTTAAGACCCACAGCCAAGAGACCCAGTACTTC.

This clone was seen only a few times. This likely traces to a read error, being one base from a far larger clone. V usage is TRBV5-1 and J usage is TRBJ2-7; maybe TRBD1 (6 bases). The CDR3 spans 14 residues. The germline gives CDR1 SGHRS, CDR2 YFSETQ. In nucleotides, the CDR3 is TGCGCCAGCAGCTTGTTTCAGGGGCCCTACGACCAGTACTTC. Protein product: CASSLFQGPYDQYF.

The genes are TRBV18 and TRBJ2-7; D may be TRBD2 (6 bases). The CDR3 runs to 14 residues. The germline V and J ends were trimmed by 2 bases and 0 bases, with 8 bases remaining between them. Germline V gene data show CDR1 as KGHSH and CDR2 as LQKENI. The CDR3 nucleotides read TGTGCCAGCTCACCAGCTAGCGTCTCCTACGAGCAGTACTTC. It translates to CASSPASVSYEQYF.

Written as DNA, the CDR3 is TGTGCCAGCAGTCTTCGATTGGGGGGGCGAGAGACCCAGTACTTC. Its protein product is CASSLRLGGRETQYF. The chain has TRBV27 and TRBJ2-5, with TRBD2 as a possible D gene (7 bases). V was pared by 5 bases and J by 4 bases, with 17 bases between. The CDR3 consists of 15 residues. The V gene's germline CDR1 is MNHEY and CDR2 SMNVEV (reference sequence).

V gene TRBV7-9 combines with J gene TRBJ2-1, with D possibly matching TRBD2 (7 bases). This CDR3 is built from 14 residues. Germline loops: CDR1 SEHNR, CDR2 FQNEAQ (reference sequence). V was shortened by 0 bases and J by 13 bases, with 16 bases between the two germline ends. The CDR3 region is CASSLAPQGGGQFF. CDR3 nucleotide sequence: TGTGCCAGCAGCTTAGCGCCCCAGGGCGGGGGCCAGTTCTTC.